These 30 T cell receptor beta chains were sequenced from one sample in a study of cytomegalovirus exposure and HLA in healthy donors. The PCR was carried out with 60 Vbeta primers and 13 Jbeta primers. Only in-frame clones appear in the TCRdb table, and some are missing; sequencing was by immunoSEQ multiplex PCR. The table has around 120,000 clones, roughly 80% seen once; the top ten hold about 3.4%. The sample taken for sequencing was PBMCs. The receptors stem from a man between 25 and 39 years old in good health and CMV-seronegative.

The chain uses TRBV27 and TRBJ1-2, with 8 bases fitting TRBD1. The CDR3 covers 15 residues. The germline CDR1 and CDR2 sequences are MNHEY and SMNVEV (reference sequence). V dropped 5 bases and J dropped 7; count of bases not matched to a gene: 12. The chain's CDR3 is CASSPPRAGGFGYTF. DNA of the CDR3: TGTGCCAGCAGTCCCCCTCGGGCAGGGGGCTTTGGCTACACCTTC.

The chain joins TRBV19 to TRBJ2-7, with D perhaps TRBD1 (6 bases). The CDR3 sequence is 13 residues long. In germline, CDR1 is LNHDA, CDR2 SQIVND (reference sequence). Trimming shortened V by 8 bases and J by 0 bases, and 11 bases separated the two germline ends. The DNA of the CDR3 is TGTGCCAGTCGCCGGGACACCTCCTACGAGCAGTACTTC. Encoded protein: CASRRDTSYEQYF. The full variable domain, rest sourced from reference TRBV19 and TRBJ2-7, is DGGITQSPKYLFRKEGQNVTLSCEQNLNHDAMYWYRQDPGQGLRLIYYSQIVNDFQKGDIAEGYSVSREKKESFPLTVTSAQKNPTAFYLCASRRDTSYEQYFGPGTRLTVT.

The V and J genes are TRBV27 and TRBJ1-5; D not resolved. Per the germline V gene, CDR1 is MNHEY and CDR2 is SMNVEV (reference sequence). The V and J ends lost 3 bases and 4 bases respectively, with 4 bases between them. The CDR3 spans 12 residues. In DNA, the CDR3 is TGTGCCAGCAGTTTCTATAATCAGCCCCAGCATTTT. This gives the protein CASSFYNQPQHF.

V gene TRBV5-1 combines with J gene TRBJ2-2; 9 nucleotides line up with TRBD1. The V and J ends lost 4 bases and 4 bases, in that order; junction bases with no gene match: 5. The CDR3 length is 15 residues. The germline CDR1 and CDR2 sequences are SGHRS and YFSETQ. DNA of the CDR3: TGCGCCAGCAGCAACGGACAGGGGAGCACCGGGGAGCTGTTTTTT. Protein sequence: CASSNGQGSTGELFF.

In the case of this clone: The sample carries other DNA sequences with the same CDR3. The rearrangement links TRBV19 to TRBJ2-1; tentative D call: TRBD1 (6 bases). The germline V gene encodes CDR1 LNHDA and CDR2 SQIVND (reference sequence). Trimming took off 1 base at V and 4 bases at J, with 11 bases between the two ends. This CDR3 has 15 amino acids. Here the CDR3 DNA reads TGTGCCAGTAGTATAGGGCAGGGGCCTTACAATGAGCAGTTCTTC. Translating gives CASSIGQGPYNEQFF.

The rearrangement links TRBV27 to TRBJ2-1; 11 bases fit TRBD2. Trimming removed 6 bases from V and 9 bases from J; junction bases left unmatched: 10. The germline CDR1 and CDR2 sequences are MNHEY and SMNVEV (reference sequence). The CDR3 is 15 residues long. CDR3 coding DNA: TGTGCCAGCAGGGGACTAGCGGATACTTGGGGTGAGCAGTTCTTC. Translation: CASRGLADTWGEQFF.

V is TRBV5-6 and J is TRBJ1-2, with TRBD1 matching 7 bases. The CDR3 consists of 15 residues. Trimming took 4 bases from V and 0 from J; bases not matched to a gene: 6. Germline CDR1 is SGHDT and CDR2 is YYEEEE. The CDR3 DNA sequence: TGTGCCAGCAGCCGGGCAGGGGGACCTAACTATGGCTACACCTTC. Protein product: CASSRAGGPNYGYTF.

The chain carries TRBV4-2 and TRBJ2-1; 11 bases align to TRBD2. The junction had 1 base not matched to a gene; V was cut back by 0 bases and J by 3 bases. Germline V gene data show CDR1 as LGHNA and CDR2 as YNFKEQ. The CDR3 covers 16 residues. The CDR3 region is CASSQDGTSGYNEQFF. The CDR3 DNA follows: TGTGCCAGCAGCCAAGATGGGACTAGCGGCTACAATGAGCAGTTCTTC.

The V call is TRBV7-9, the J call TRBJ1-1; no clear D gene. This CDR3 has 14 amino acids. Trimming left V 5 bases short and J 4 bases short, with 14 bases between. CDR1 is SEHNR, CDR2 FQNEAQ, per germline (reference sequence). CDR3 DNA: TGTGCCAGCAGCCACCCCGCGGGAAGCACTGAAGCTTTCTTT. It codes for CASSHPAGSTEAFF.

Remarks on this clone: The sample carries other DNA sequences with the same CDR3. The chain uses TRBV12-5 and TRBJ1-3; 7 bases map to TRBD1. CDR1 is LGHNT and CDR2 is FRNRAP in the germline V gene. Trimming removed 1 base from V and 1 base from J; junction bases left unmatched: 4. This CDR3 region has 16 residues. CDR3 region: CASGLGQGISGNTIYF. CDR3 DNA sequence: TGTGCTAGTGGTTTGGGACAGGGAATTTCTGGAAACACCATATATTTT.

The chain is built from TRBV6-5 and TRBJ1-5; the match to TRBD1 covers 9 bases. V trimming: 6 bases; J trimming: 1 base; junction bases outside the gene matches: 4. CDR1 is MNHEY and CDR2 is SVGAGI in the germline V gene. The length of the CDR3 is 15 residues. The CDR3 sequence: CASRAGTGSNQPQHF. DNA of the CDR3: TGTGCCAGCAGGGCCGGGACAGGGAGCAATCAGCCCCAGCATTTT.

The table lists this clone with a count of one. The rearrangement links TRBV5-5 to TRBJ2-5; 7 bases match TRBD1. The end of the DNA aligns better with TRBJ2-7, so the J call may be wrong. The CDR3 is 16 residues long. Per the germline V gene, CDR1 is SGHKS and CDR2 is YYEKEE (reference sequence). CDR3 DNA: TGTGCCAGCAGCCCGACCCCCGGGACAGACTACTACGAGCAGTACTTC. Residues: CASSPTPGTDYYEQYF.

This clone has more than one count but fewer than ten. CDR3: CAISESRELNTEAFF. The CDR3 DNA reads TGTGCCATCAGTGAGTCGAGGGAATTAAACACTGAAGCTTTCTTT. This sequence joins TRBV10-3 and TRBJ1-1; D not resolved. This CDR3 is 15 amino acids long. Trimming cost V 0 bases and J 2 bases, with 10 bases left between them. Germline loops: CDR1 ENHRY, CDR2 SYGVKD.

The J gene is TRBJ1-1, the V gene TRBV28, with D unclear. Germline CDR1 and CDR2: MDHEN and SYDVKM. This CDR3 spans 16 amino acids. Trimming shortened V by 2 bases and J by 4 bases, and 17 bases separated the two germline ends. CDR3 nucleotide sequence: TGTGCCAGCAGTTTAGCCTTAAGCTTAGAGAGCACTGAAGCTTTCTTT. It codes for CASSLALSLESTEAFF.

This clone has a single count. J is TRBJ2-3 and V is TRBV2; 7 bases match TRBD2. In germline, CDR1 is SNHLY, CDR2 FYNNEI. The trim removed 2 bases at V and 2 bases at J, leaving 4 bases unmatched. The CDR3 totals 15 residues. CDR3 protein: CASSESRGYTDTQYF. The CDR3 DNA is TGTGCCAGCAGTGAATCGCGGGGGTACACAGATACGCAGTATTTT.

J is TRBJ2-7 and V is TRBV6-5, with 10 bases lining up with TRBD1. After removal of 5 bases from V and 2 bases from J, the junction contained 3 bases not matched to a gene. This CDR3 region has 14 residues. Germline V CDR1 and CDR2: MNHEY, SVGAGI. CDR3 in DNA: TGTGCCAGCAGTAAAGGACAGGGGGCCTACGAGCAGTACTTC. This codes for CASSKGQGAYEQYF.

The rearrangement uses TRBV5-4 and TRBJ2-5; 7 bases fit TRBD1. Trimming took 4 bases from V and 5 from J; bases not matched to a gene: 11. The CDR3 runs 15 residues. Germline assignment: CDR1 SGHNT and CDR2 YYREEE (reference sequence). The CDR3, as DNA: TGTGCCAGCAGCCTCGGGACAGCGTATACGGAGACCCAGTACTTC. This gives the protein CASSLGTAYTETQYF.

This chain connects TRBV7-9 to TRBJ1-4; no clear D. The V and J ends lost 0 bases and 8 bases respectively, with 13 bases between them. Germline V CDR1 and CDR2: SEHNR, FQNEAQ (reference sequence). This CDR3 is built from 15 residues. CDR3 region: CASSLASPTAEKLFF. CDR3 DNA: TGTGCCAGCAGCTTAGCGTCACCCACAGCCGAAAAACTGTTTTTT. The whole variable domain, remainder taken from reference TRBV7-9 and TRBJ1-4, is DTGVSQNPRHKITKRGQNVTFRCDPISEHNRLYWYRQTLGQGPEFLTYFQNEAQLEKSRLLSDRFSAERPKGSFSTLEIQRTEQGDSAMYLCASSLASPTAEKLFFGSGTQLSVL.

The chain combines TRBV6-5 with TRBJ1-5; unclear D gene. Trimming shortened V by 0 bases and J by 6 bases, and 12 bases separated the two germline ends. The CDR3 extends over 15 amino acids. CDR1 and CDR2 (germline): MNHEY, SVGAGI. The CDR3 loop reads CASSYSGSEVQPQHF. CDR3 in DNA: TGTGCCAGCAGTTACTCGGGCTCGGAGGTTCAGCCCCAGCATTTT.

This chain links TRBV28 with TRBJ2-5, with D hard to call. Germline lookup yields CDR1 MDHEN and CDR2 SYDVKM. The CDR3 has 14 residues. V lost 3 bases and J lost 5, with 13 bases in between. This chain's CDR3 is CASSLSQVGETQYF. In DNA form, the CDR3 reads TGTGCCAGCAGTTTGTCGCAGGTTGGGGAGACCCAGTACTTC.

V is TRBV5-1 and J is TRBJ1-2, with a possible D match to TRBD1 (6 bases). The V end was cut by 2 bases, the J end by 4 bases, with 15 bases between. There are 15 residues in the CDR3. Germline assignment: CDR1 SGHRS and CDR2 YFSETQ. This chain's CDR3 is CASSFGGQGPYGYTF. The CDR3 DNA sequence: TGCGCCAGCAGCTTTGGGGGTCAGGGGCCCTATGGCTACACCTTC.

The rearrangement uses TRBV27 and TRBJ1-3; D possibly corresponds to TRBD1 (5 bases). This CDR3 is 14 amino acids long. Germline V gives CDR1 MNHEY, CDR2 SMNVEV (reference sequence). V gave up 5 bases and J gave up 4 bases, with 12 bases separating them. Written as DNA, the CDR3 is TGTGCCAGCAGTATCGGGGGATTCGGAAACACCATATATTTT. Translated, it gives CASSIGGFGNTIYF.

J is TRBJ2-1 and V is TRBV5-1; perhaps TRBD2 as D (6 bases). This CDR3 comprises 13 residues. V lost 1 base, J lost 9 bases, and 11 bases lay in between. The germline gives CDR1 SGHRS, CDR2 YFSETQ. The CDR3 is CASSLFAGSEQFF. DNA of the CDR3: TGCGCCAGCAGCTTGTTCGCCGGGAGTGAGCAGTTCTTC.

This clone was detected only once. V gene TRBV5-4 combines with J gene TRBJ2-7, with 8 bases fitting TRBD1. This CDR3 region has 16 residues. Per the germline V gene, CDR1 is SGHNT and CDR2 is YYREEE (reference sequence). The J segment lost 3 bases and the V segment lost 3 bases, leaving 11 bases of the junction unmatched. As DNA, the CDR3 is TGTGCCAGCAGCTCCACTACAGGGGGTCCATACTACGAGCAGTACTTC. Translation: CASSSTTGGPYYEQYF.

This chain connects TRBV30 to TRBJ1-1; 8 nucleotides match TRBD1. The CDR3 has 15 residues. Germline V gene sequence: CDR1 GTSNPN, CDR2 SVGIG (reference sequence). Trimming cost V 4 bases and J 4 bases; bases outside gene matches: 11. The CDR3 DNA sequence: TGTGCCTGGACTCGGGCAGGGGGCGTTATCACTGAAGCTTTCTTT. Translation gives CAWTRAGGVITEAFF.

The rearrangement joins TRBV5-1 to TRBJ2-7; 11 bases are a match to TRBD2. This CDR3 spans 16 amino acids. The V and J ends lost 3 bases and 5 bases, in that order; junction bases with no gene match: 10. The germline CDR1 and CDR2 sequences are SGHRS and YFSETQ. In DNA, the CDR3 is TGCGCCAGCAGCTCGAGGGTAGCGGGAGGGTCGAACGAGCAGTACTTC. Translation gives CASSSRVAGGSNEQYF.

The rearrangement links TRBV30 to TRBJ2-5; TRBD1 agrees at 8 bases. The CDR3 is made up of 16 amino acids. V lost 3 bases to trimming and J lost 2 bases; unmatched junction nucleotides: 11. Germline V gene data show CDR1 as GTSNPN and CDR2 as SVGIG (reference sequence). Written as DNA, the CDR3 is TGTGCCTGGAGCACAACTACAGGGGGGAGGCAAGAGACCCAGTACTTC. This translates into CAWSTTTGGRQETQYF.

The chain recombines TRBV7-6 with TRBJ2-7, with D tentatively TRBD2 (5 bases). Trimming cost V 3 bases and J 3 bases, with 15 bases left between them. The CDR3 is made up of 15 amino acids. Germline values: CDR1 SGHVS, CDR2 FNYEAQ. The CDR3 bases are TGTGCCAGCAGCTTTTGGAGGACCCGATACTACGAGCAGTACTTC. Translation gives CASSFWRTRYYEQYF.

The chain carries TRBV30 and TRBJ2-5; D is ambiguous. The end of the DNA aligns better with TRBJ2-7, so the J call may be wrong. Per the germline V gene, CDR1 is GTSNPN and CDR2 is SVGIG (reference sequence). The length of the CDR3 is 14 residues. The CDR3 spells CAWSPPEEAYEQYF. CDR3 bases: TGTGCCTGGAGCCCCCCAGAAGAGGCCTACGAGCAGTACTTC.

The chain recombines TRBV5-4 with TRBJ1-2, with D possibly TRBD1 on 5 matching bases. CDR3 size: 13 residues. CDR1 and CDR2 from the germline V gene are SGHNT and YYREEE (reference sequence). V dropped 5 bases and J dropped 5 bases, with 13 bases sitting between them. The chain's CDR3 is CASRSGVSYGYTF. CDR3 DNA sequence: TGTGCCAGCAGGTCGGGGGTTTCTTATGGCTACACCTTC.